These 11 T cell receptor beta chains share one sample of origin, sequenced in a study of preoperative IRX-2 immunotherapy in early breast cancer. This table comes from immunoSEQ multiplex PCR, and its TCRdb copy is limited to in-frame clones, with some not included. The sample includes about 32,000 clones, over 80% of them seen just once. Regarding treatment: preoperative locoregional IRX-2 cytokine immunotherapy. The source was lymph node tissue, collected from a patient treated with IRX-2 immunotherapy. Receptors originate from a human donor with breast cancer.

The rearrangement uses TRBV19 and TRBJ1-5; TRBD1 might be the D (6 bases). The CDR3 has 17 amino acids. Trimming stripped 1 base from V and 1 base from J, with 14 bases between. Germline CDR1 is LNHDA and CDR2 is SQIVND (reference sequence). The CDR3 reads CASSIGGGLLSNQPQHF. The CDR3 DNA is TGTGCCAGTAGTATAGGAGGGGGGTTGTTGAGCAATCAGCCCCAGCATTTT.

The J gene is TRBJ2-7, the V gene TRBV18; D tentatively fits TRBD1 or TRBD2 (6 bases each). The CDR3 runs 15 residues. V lost 4 bases to trimming and J lost 7 bases, with 20 bases between them. CDR1 and CDR2 (germline): KGHSH, LQKENI. The CDR3 here is CASSRGTTDWGEQYF. DNA of the CDR3: TGTGCCAGCTCACGCGGGACAACCGACTGGGGAGAGCAGTACTTC.

The rearrangement uses TRBV19 and TRBJ2-7; D is undetermined. Trimming cost V 4 bases and J 2 bases, with 12 bases left between them. There are 14 residues in the CDR3. Germline V lookup: CDR1 LNHDA, CDR2 SQIVND (reference sequence). The CDR3 bases are TGTGCCAGTAGTACGAAAGCTGTAACCTACGAGCAGTACTTC. Amino acid sequence: CASSTKAVTYEQYF. The variable domain in full, with the rest retrieved from reference TRBV19 and TRBJ2-7, is DGGITQSPKYLFRKEGQNVTLSCEQNLNHDAMYWYRQDPGQGLRLIYYSQIVNDFQKGDIAEGYSVSREKKESFPLTVTSAQKNPTAFYLCASSTKAVTYEQYFGPGTRLTVT.

This rearrangement joins TRBV15 to TRBJ2-5, with 12 nucleotides matching TRBD2. CDR3 length: 16 residues. CDR1 and CDR2 (germline): LNHNV, YYDKDF (reference sequence). V gave up 1 base and J gave up 5 bases; unmatched junction bases: 5. The CDR3 sequence: CATSRAGLAGRETQYF. Here the CDR3 DNA reads TGTGCCACCAGCAGAGCAGGACTAGCGGGAAGGGAGACCCAGTACTTC.

In DNA, the CDR3 is TGTGCCAGCTCACCCAGCCTTGGCACTGAAGCTTTCTTT. Translated, it gives CASSPSLGTEAFF. The rearrangement uses TRBV18 and TRBJ1-1, with D unresolved. This CDR3 contains 13 residues. In germline, CDR1 is KGHSH, CDR2 LQKENI. V was pared by 3 bases and J by 4 bases, with 9 bases between.

The chain links TRBV6-8 to TRBJ1-2; 7 bases align to TRBD1. Losses at the gene ends were 7 bases for V and 6 bases for J; bases not matched to a gene: 11. This CDR3 has 14 residues. Germline V lookup: CDR1 MNHGY, CDR2 SAAAGT. The CDR3 nucleotides are TGTGCCAGCATTCCGGGAGCAGGGGGAAATGGCTACACCTTC. Protein sequence: CASIPGAGGNGYTF.

J is TRBJ2-1 and V is TRBV7-8, with D unresolved. V lost 2 bases and J lost 0, with 8 bases in between. In germline, CDR1 is SGHVS, CDR2 FQNEAQ. The CDR3 is 15 residues long. The CDR3: CASSLLSSSYNEQFF. For the CDR3, the DNA is TGTGCCAGCAGCTTATTATCGAGCTCCTACAATGAGCAGTTCTTC.

J is TRBJ1-2 and V is TRBV29-1; the D is unclear. Per the germline V gene, CDR1 is SQVTM and CDR2 is ANQGSEA. Trimming pared 6 bases from V and 5 bases from J, leaving 13 bases between. CDR3 length: 12 amino acids. CDR3 sequence: CSVAWSTYGYTF. The CDR3, as DNA: TGCAGCGTCGCATGGTCGACTTATGGCTACACCTTC.

The chain employs TRBV29-1 and TRBJ1-1, with a tentative D call TRBD1 (5 bases). The CDR3 totals 14 residues. Trimming pared 6 bases from V and 2 bases from J, leaving 16 bases between. Germline V gene lookup returns CDR1 SQVTM and CDR2 ANQGSEA. This CDR3 reads CSVREPGGNTEAFF. CDR3 DNA sequence: TGCAGCGTCAGGGAGCCAGGTGGAAACACTGAAGCTTTCTTT.

Only one count was recorded for this clone. The J gene is TRBJ1-1, the V gene TRBV19; the D gene is possibly TRBD1 (5 bases). The CDR3 is made up of 14 amino acids. Germline CDR1 is LNHDA and CDR2 is SQIVND (reference sequence). The V end lost 6 bases, the J end lost 6 bases, and 17 bases lay between the germline ends. The CDR3 spells CASRDSPTGAEAFF. The CDR3 DNA follows: TGTGCCAGTAGAGACAGCCCGACGGGGGCTGAAGCTTTCTTT.

This sequence joins TRBV30 and TRBJ1-2; 8 nucleotides align to TRBD1. V dropped 5 bases and J dropped 4; count of bases not matched to a gene: 0. The V gene's germline CDR1 is GTSNPN and CDR2 SVGIG (reference sequence). This CDR3 is 11 amino acids long. The CDR3 sequence: CAWGTGYGYTF. The CDR3 nucleotides are TGTGCCTGGGGGACAGGCTATGGCTACACCTTC.